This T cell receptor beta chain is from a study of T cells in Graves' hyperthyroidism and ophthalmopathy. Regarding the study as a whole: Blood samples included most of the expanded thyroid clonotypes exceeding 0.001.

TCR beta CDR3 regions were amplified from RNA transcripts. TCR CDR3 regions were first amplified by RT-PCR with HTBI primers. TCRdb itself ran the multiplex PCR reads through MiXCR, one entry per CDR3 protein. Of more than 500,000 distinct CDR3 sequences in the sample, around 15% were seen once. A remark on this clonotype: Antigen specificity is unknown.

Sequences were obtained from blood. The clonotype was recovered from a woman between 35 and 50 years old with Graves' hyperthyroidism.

CDR3 amino acids: CASSEPWTGDGSNYGYTF. The CDR3 DNA is TGTGCCAGCAGTGAACCCTGGACAGGGGATGGGAGTAACTATGGCTACACCTTC. This chain links TRBV2 with TRBJ1-2; the match to TRBD1 covers 9 bases. The CDR3 runs 18 residues. CDR1 and CDR2 (germline): SNHLY, FYNNEI. V lost 2 bases, J lost 1 base, and 11 bases stayed unmatched.